This TCR beta chain stems from a study of tumor-infiltrating lymphocytes in glioblastoma multiforme (dated by TCRdb to between 2016 and 2019). With regard to the full study: To find out whether intratumoral genomic heterogeneity fosters TIL diversity, the study jointly investigated somatic mutations, TIL diversity and immune response activity. Study-wide findings and limitations: The authors noted that sorting T cells into functional subsets, which was not done in this study, would be a future improvement. RNA-based TCR sequencing may distort clone frequencies because T cells carry unequal numbers of TCR transcripts. Only one glioblastoma patient was included in the TCR and somatic mutation analysis, limiting generalizability.

The AllPrep DNA/RNA mini kit was used to purify genomic DNA and total RNA at the same time from each of the ten tumor samples. Every RNA sample had an OD 260/280 ratio above 1.9 and an RNA integrity number above 6.5. The germline V gene specifies MGHRA as CDR1 and YSYEKL as CDR2. The CDR3 has 19 amino acids, counting the end cysteine and phenylalanine. Solely the CDR3 DNA is kept, with 57 bases framed from the first base. TCRB libraries were built from RNA via three nested multiplex PCR rounds using a modified ARM-PCR protocol with multiple V-beta primers and a C-beta primer. Starting from approximately 0.51 ug of total RNA, TCRB-specific cDNA was synthesized using ProtoScript II Reverse Transcriptase and a C-beta primer. For the TCRB libraries, no unique molecular identifiers were described. The third PCR added barcodes and adapters over approximately 25 cycles with Deep VentR (exo-) polymerase, followed by gel purification of 250-500 bp bands. An Illumina HiSeq 2500 was used to sequence the TCRB libraries with 250 bp paired-end reads. For the original study's pipeline: Reads were cleaned with Trimmomatic, merged with FLASH, assigned V, D and J segments with MiGEC, and analyzed with VDJtools. VDJtools was used to calculate the Shannon-Wiener diversity index, which quantified repertoire diversity. TCRdb took the public reads, trimmed them with fastp at Q25, ran MiXCR for clone calling and kept in-frame beta chains. When rows share a CDR3 protein, they turn into one entry using the most common DNA and genes. Here the V and J calls rest on TCRdb's processing, not on the authors' analysis. This sample holds around 30,000 distinct CDR3 sequences; around 60% were observed only once. Around 34% of the sample lies in the top ten.

About this clonotype: Its antigen is currently not known. Mismatch with germline at one junction end may stem from a read error.

The chain was built from TRBV4-1 and TRBJ2-1, with 12 bases matching TRBD2. Sequencing was done on a sample of brain tumor tissue. The clonotype originates from a male donor with glioblastoma. The CDR3 sequence is CPSIQEASGRAIQDNGQFF. The DNA sequence is as follows: TGCCCCAGCATCCAAGAGGCTAGCGGGAGGGCCATTCAGGACAATGGGCAGTTCTTC.